The rows below give T cell receptor beta chains drawn from one sample of a study of shared clonotypes between healthy human individuals. Sequencing was performed with immunoSEQ multiplex PCR; in TCRdb, only in-frame clones are kept and a portion is missing. Of millions of clones listed, around 96% are singletons. The source material was naive CD8+ T cells sorted from blood. All receptors derive from a man aged 18 to 29 in good health. Both conserved end residues are part of each CDR3. The D gene is left open where the match is weak. Size tells how often a clone was seen (once, few, many) or the class of an expanded clone, and some rows leave it out.

clone_size	d_call	v_call	j_call	cdr3_aa	cdr3_nt
.	TRBD2	TRBV4-1	TRBJ2-1	CASSQVEGGPGEQFF	TGCGCCAGCAGCCAAGTGGAGGGAGGGCCGGGTGAGCAGTTCTTC
.	TRBD1	TRBV27	TRBJ1-2	CASSPSTGDGPNYGYTF	TGTGCCAGCAGTCCGTCGACAGGGGATGGTCCTAACTATGGCTACACCTTC
.	TRBD2	TRBV6-1	TRBJ2-1	CASSELAGGLVEQFF	TGTGCCAGCAGCGAACTAGCGGGGGGGCTCGTTGAGCAGTTCTTC
.	TRBD1	TRBV10-3	TRBJ2-1	CAAGQGAYNEQFF	TGTGCCGCCGGACAGGGGGCTTACAATGAGCAGTTCTTC
.	.	TRBV2	TRBJ1-6	CASSEGSGDSYNSPLHF	TGTGCCAGCAGTGAAGGGAGTGGGGACTCCTATAATTCACCCCTCCACTTT
.	.	TRBV7-3	TRBJ1-1	CASSLRAGHEAFF	TGTGCCAGCAGCTTAAGAGCGGGCCATGAAGCTTTCTTT
.	.	TRBV4-1	TRBJ1-2	CASSQDPLIAISRTGGYTF	TGCGCCAGCAGCCAAGATCCCTTGATTGCTATATCAAGAACGGGTGGCTACACCTTC
.	.	TRBV13	TRBJ2-7	CASSPEGRTEQYF	TGTGCCAGCAGCCCGGAAGGTCGAACCGAGCAGTACTTC
.	.	TRBV9	TRBJ2-7	CASSVAGAGSYEQYF	TGTGCCAGCAGCGTAGCGGGAGCCGGCTCCTACGAGCAGTACTTC
once	.	TRBV5-1	TRBJ2-7	CASSLGAGDEQYF	TGCGCCAGCAGCTTGGGAGCAGGGGACGAGCAGTACTTC
.	.	TRBV9	TRBJ2-3	CASSVGLTDTQYF	TGTGCCAGCAGCGTAGGGCTGACAGATACGCAGTATTTT
.	.	TRBV5-4	TRBJ2-7	CASSLQAYSYEQYF	TGTGCCAGCAGCTTACAAGCGTACTCCTACGAGCAGTACTTC
.	.	TRBV6-1	TRBJ2-1	CASRGGGIYNEQFF	TGTGCCAGCCGTGGCGGCGGGATATACAATGAGCAGTTCTTC
.	.	TRBV13	TRBJ2-7	CASSSWDLGYEQYF	TGTGCCAGCAGCTCCTGGGACTTAGGCTACGAGCAGTACTTC
.	.	TRBV7-8	TRBJ2-1	CASSSPGRNEQFF	TGTGCCAGCAGCTCGCCCGGTCGCAATGAGCAGTTCTTC
.	.	TRBV6-1	TRBJ1-5	CASRGSNQPQHF	TGTGCCAGCCGGGGTAGCAATCAGCCCCAGCATTTT
once	.	TRBV4-1	TRBJ2-7	CASSQDRTLEQYF	TGCGCCAGCAGCCAAGATAGGACACTCGAGCAGTACTTC
.	.	TRBV7-9	TRBJ2-7	CASHVAGNSGEQYF	TGTGCCAGCCACGTAGCCGGGAACTCGGGGGAGCAGTACTTC
.	.	TRBV7-2	TRBJ2-2	CASSLRDWGTGELFF	TGTGCCAGCAGCTTACGGGACTGGGGCACCGGGGAGCTGTTTTTT
.	.	TRBV5-6	TRBJ1-5	CASSLEDQPQHF	TGTGCCAGCAGCTTGGAAGATCAGCCCCAGCATTTT
.	TRBD2	TRBV4-3	TRBJ2-3	CASSQITSGSLGDTQYF	TGCGCCAGCAGCCAAATCACTAGCGGGTCCCTCGGGGATACGCAGTATTTT
.	.	TRBV6-5	TRBJ1-2	CASSYSSGVGYGYTF	TGTGCCAGCAGTTACTCGTCGGGGGTGGGCTATGGCTACACCTTC
.	.	TRBV7-2	TRBJ1-2	CASSLGPDGYGYTF	TGTGCCAGCAGCCTAGGCCCTGACGGCTATGGCTACACCTTC
once	TRBD1	TRBV4-1	TRBJ1-2	CASSQGTGEIYGYTF	TGCGCCAGCAGCCAAGGGACAGGGGAGATCTATGGCTACACCTTC
.	.	TRBV9	TRBJ2-7	CASSVGSSYEQYF	TGTGCCAGCAGCGTGGGGAGCTCCTACGAGCAGTACTTC
.	.	TRBV27	TRBJ2-7	CASSPTGPSYEQYF	TGTGCCAGCAGTCCGACAGGCCCTTCCTACGAGCAGTACTTC
.	.	TRBV5-6	TRBJ2-7	CASSLGQAIYEQYF	TGTGCCAGCAGCTTGGGGCAGGCCATCTACGAGCAGTACTTC
.	TRBD1	TRBV27	TRBJ1-5	CASSTTGGPNQPQHF	TGTGCCAGCAGCACTACAGGGGGGCCTAATCAGCCCCAGCATTTT
.	.	TRBV2	TRBJ1-6	CASSEALGGAYNSPLHF	TGTGCCAGCAGTGAGGCCTTGGGGGGAGCCTATAATTCACCCCTCCACTTT
few	.	TRBV11-2	TRBJ2-2	CASSLGQTLYTGELFF	TGTGCCAGCAGCTTAGGACAGACCCTCTACACCGGGGAGCTGTTTTTT
.	.	TRBV29-1	TRBJ1-5	CSVARGRSNQPQHF	TGCAGCGTTGCCAGGGGACGGAGCAATCAGCCCCAGCATTTT
.	.	TRBV6-5	TRBJ1-1	CASSYVGAEAFF	TGTGCCAGCAGTTACGTGGGGGCTGAAGCTTTCTTT
once	TRBD1	TRBV11-2	TRBJ1-1	CASSLVGQGGRDTEAFF	TGTGCCAGCAGCTTAGTGGGACAGGGGGGTCGGGACACTGAAGCTTTCTTT
.	.	TRBV5-6	TRBJ1-5	CASSLWAVVQPQHF	TGTGCCAGCAGCTTGTGGGCAGTAGTTCAGCCCCAGCATTTT
.	.	TRBV7-6	TRBJ2-5	CASSDNAVQETQYF	TGTGCCAGCAGCGATAATGCGGTTCAAGAGACCCAGTACTTC
.	TRBD1	TRBV19	TRBJ2-7	CASSPSGTAYEQYF	TGTGCCAGTAGTCCATCCGGGACAGCCTACGAGCAGTACTTC
.	TRBD2	TRBV6-5	TRBJ2-2	CASSYATSGTPGLFF	TGTGCCAGCAGTTACGCAACTAGCGGGACCCCCGGGCTGTTTTTT
.	.	TRBV11-2	TRBJ2-3	CASSHYTSTDTQYF	TGTGCCAGCAGCCACTATACTAGCACAGATACGCAGTATTTT
.	TRBD1	TRBV19	TRBJ1-2	CASSMMGDSNYGYTF	TGTGCCAGTAGTATGATGGGGGACAGTAACTATGGCTACACCTTC
.	.	TRBV29-1	TRBJ1-1	CSGCLGAGLNTEAFF	TGCAGCGGATGTCTAGGTGCAGGGTTGAACACTGAAGCTTTCTTT
.	.	TRBV10-1	TRBJ2-5	CASKGPPRGVRETQYF	TGCGCCAGCAAAGGGCCACCACGAGGGGTGCGAGAGACCCAGTACTTC
once	.	TRBV27	TRBJ1-6	CASSLGQGRSPLHF	TGTGCCAGCAGTTTAGGGCAGGGACGTTCACCCCTCCACTTT
.	.	TRBV7-9	TRBJ1-1	CASSPQTVEAFF	TGTGCCAGCAGCCCCCAGACAGTGGAAGCTTTCTTT
.	TRBD1	TRBV5-8	TRBJ1-5	CASSSWTGEGLYQPQHF	TGTGCCAGCAGCTCTTGGACAGGGGAGGGTCTTTATCAGCCCCAGCATTTT
.	TRBD1	TRBV25-1	TRBJ1-2	CASRMTGIAYGYTF	TGTGCCAGCAGAATGACAGGGATCGCCTATGGCTACACCTTC
few	.	TRBV5-4	TRBJ2-3	CASSLVGTDTQYF	TGTGCCAGCAGCTTGGTTGGCACAGATACGCAGTATTTT
.	.	TRBV6-1	TRBJ1-5	CASSEEGTQPQHF	TGTGCCAGCAGTGAAGAAGGGACTCAGCCCCAGCATTTT
once	TRBD2	TRBV7-8	TRBJ2-1	CASSLELAGEDNEQFF	TGTGCCAGCAGCCTCGAGCTAGCGGGAGAAGACAATGAGCAGTTCTTC
.	TRBD2	TRBV13	TRBJ2-5	CASRQYGLAGETQYF	TGTGCCAGCCGTCAGTACGGGCTAGCGGGGGAGACCCAGTACTTC
.	TRBD1	TRBV30	TRBJ1-6	CAWGQGGYNSPLHF	TGTGCCTGGGGACAGGGGGGCTATAATTCACCCCTCCACTTT
.	.	TRBV27	TRBJ2-7	CASSTGQTYEQYF	TGTGCCAGCAGTACTGGACAGACCTACGAGCAGTACTTC
once	.	TRBV11-3	TRBJ2-1	CASSLDAQHEQFF	TGTGCCAGCAGCTTAGATGCCCAGCATGAGCAGTTCTTC
.	.	TRBV2	TRBJ1-4	CASSEASGIDDRLGATNEKLFF	TGTGCCAGCAGTGAAGCCTCCGGCATTGACGACAGGTTAGGGGCAACTAATGAAAAACTGTTTTTT